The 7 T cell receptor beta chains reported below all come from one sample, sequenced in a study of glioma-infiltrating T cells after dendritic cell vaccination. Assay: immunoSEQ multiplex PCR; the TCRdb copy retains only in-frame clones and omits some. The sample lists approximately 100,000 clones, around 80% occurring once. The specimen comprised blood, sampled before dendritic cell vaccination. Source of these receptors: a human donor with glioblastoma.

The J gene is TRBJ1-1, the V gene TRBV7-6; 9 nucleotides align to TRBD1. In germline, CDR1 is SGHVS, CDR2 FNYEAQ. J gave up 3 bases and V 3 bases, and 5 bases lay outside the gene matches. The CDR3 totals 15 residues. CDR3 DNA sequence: TGTGCCAGCAGCTTCGGGACAGGGCGGGACACTGAAGCTTTCTTT. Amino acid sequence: CASSFGTGRDTEAFF.

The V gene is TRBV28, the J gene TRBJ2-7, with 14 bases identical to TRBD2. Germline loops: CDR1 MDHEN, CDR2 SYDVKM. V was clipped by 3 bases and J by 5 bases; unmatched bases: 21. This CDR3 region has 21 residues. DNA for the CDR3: TGTGCCAGCAGTTTGAGTCTCCCCAAAGCCCTTCTGACTAGCGGGAGGGACGAGCAGTACTTC. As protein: CASSLSLPKALLTSGRDEQYF.

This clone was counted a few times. CDR3 residues: CASSPQSGGGETYGYTF. CDR3 DNA: TGCGCCAGCAGCCCCCAGTCCGGAGGCGGTGAAACCTATGGCTACACCTTC. V gene TRBV5-1 combines with J gene TRBJ1-2, with D unresolved. The CDR3 has 17 residues. V was trimmed by 4 bases and J by 4 bases, leaving 23 bases between them. The germline gives CDR1 SGHRS, CDR2 YFSETQ.

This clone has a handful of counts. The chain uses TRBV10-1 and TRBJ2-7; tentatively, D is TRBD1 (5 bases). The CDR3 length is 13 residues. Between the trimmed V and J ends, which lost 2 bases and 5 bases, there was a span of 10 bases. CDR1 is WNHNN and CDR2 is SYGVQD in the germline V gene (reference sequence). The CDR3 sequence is CASSEAGRDEQYF. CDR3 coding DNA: TGCGCCAGCAGTGAGGCAGGGCGCGACGAGCAGTACTTC.

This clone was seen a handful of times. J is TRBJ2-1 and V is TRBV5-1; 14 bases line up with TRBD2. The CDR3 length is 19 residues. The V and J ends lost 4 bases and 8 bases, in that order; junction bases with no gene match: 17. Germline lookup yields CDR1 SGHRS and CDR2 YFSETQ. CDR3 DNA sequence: TGCGCCAGCAGCGCGACTAGCGGGGGGGCCGGTGCCCCTCCGCATGAGCAGTTCTTC. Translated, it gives CASSATSGGAGAPPHEQFF.

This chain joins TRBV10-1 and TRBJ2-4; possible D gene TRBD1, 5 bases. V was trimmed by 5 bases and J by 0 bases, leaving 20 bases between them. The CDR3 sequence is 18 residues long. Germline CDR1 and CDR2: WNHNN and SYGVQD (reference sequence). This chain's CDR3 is CASSFDSGRALAKNIQYF. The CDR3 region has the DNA TGCGCCAGCAGTTTTGACAGTGGTCGAGCTCTAGCCAAAAACATTCAGTACTTC.

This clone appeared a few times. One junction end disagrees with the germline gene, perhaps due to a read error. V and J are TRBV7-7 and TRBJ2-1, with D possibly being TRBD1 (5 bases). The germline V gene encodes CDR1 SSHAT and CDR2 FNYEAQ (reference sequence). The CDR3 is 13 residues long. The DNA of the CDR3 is TGTGCTAGCAGTTCTGGGGCAGAGAATGAGCAGTTCTTC. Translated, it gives CASSSGAENEQFF.